This section outlines one TCR beta chain sequence together with its context. The record originates from a study of control samples from healthy donors and cancer patients. The method was immunoSEQ multiplex PCR; TCRdb's version includes in-frame clones alone and lacks a portion of them. The sample has over 80,000 clones; 91% are singletons. This TCR was sampled from a man aged 25 to 40 in good health. Sequencing was carried out using blood.

The CDR3 protein is CASSLRRENSSGNTIYF. The CDR3 coding sequence is TGTGCCAGCAGCTTAAGAAGGGAAAACAGCTCTGGAAACACCATATATTTT. The chain recombines TRBV7-9 with TRBJ1-3, with D unclear. Trimming pared 2 bases from V and 0 bases from J, leaving 14 bases between. Germline CDR1 SEHNR, CDR2 FQNEAQ (reference sequence). CDR3 size: 17 residues.